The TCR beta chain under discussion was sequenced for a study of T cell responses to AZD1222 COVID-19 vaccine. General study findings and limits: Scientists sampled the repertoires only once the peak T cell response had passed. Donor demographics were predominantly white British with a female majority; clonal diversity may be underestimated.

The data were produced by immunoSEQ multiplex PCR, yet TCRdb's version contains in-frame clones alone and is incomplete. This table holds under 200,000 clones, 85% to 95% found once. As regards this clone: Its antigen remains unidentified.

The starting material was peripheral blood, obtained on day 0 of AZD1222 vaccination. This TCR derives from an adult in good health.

In DNA form, the CDR3 reads TGTGCCAGCAAAAGGACGCACCTGGAGCCCTACGAGCAGTACTTC. This codes for CASKRTHLEPYEQYF. V and J are TRBV27 and TRBJ2-7, with D unclear. Germline V gives CDR1 MNHEY, CDR2 SMNVEV (reference sequence). The CDR3 extends over 15 amino acids. The germline V and J ends were trimmed by 7 bases and 2 bases, with 18 bases remaining between them.